This T cell receptor (beta chain) was identified in a study of long-term antiretroviral therapy in people with HIV. Study-wide results and caveats: Control repertoires displayed wider CDR3 length ranges than the HIV repertoires. Viral resistance, ART adherence and therapy changes all lacked available data. Blood in the study was drawn between the mid-2000s and the late 2010s, possibly under older ART regimens, which may be less effective than current ones.

V lost 1 base, J lost 0 bases, and 10 bases lay in between. CDR1 and CDR2 (germline): SGHTA, FQGNSA. The CDR3 is made up of 16 amino acids. It was version v3.0 of the immunoSEQ assay that was run at survey level. Generated by immunoSEQ multiplex PCR, the TCRdb table keeps only in-frame clones and is missing some. This sample carries under 50,000 clones, 86% of them seen once, and the ten largest clones take around 5%. In the case of this clone: Its antigen is not identified.

This chain joins TRBV7-2 and TRBJ1-3; D not resolved. The source was unsorted PBMCs, collected 0.1 years before starting antiretroviral therapy. This sequence was found in a woman between 50 and 59 years old with HIV. CDR3 sequence reads: CASSLESTVSGNTIYF. Written as DNA, the CDR3 is TGTGCCAGCAGCTTAGAATCCACAGTCTCTGGAAACACCATATATTTT. Supplemented by reference TRBV7-2 and TRBJ1-3, the full variable domain reads GAGVSQSPSNKVTEKGKDVELRCDPISGHTALYWYRQSLGQGLEFLIYFQGNSAPDKSGLPSDRFSAERTGGSVSTLTIQRTQQEDSAVYLCASSLESTVSGNTIYFGEGSWLTVV.